The TCR beta chain under discussion was sequenced for a study of CD8 T cells in ankylosing spondylitis. Study results and caveats: Significant enrichment of disease-linked clones was reported in matched ankylosing spondylitis synovial fluid. Seemingly distinctive of ankylosing spondylitis blood was a TCR beta motif formed by eight highly homologous variants.

A quantitative 5'-RACE method, one with molecular barcodes, was used to make TCR beta libraries. TCRdb itself ran the 5' RACE reads through MiXCR, one entry per CDR3 protein. The table has around 300,000 distinct CDR3 sequences, 14% to 15% seen once. This clonotype was counted between two and nine times. What it binds is unknown. The junction had 6 bases not matched to a gene; V was cut back by 2 bases and J by 6 bases. CDR3 size: 15 residues. Germline CDR1 is SGHKS and CDR2 is YYEKEE (reference sequence). This TCR was sampled from a male donor with ankylosing spondylitis or in good health (not recorded which). J is TRBJ2-1 and V is TRBV5-5, with TRBD2 matching 9 bases. Sequenced: blood, either unsorted or a sorted T cell fraction (not recorded which). The CDR3 loop reads CASSFTGLAGNEQFF. CDR3 nucleotide sequence: TGTGCCAGCAGCTTTACGGGACTAGCCGGCAATGAGCAGTTCTTC.